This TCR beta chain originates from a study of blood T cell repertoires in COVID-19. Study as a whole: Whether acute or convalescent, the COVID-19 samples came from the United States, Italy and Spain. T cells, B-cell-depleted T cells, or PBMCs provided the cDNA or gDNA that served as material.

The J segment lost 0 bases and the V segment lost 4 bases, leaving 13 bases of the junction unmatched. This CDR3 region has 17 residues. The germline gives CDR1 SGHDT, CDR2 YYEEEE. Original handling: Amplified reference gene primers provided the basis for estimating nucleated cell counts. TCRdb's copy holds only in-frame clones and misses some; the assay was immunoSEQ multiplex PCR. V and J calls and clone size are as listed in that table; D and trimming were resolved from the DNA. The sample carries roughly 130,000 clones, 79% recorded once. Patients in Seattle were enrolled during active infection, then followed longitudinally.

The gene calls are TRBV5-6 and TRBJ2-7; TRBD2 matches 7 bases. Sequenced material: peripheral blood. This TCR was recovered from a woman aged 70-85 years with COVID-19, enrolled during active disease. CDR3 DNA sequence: TGTGCCAGCAGCGCAAACAAAAGGACTAGGGGCTCCTACGAGCAGTACTTC. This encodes CASSANKRTRGSYEQYF.